This T cell receptor (beta chain) was sequenced in a study of shared clonotypes between healthy human individuals. The CDR3 loop spans 13 amino acids. Trimming took off 6 bases at V and 2 bases at J, with 11 bases between the two ends. Germline V gives CDR1 MDHEN, CDR2 SYDVKM. The assay was immunoSEQ multiplex PCR, and TCRdb's table has in-frame clones only and misses some. Altogether about 2.4 million clones are present, roughly 93% being singletons, with the ten largest covering roughly 0.39%. The TCR comes from a man younger than 30 in good health. Some clones in this sample may be carry-over from other donors' samples. The source material was naive CD4+ T cells from PBMCs. The subset here: CD45RA+ positively selected. V and J are TRBV28 and TRBJ2-7, with D perhaps assigned TRBD1 or TRBD2 (5 bases each). CDR3 in DNA: TGTGCCAGCAGAGGGACCGCAACCTACGAGCAGTACTTC. It translates to CASRGTATYEQYF.